The clone carrying this T cell receptor (beta chain) is medium-sized. The sample belongs to a study of metastatic and nonmetastatic thyroid tumors. No treatment had been given to any patient before thyroid surgery. Trimming took off 2 bases at V and 4 bases at J, with 15 bases between the two ends. The CDR3 extends over 15 amino acids. CDR1 is MNHEY and CDR2 is SVGAGI in the germline V gene. Via MiXCR, TCRdb re-called the PCR reads. Of approximately 40,000 clones listed, around 21% are singletons. The source is a female donor with papillary thyroid cancer or a benign thyroid nodule (not recorded which). Some clones in this sample may be carry-over from other donors' samples. The chain couples TRBV6-5 to TRBJ2-7; weak D call: TRBD2 (5 bases). The sequencing input was blood. The CDR3, as DNA: TGTGCCAGCAGTTACGGAAGCGGAATATTATACGAGCAGTACTTC. Its protein is CASSYGSGILYEQYF.